Sequencing of this T cell receptor beta chain was carried out in a study of blood T cells in healthy people across ages. Study conclusions and caveats: With age, beta diversity per million T cells declined roughly linearly, significantly by 35 to 40.

A second PCR of roughly 7 to 11 cycles used a sample-barcoded 5' primer and a J-beta primer mix. TCRdb passed the 5' RACE reads through MiXCR, listing each CDR3 protein once. The table lists fewer than 650,000 distinct CDR3 sequences, about 26% of them singletons. This clonotype was counted only a few times. What it recognizes is unknown. Healthy Caucasian individuals from Russia aged about 6 to 95 were enrolled as donors. PBMCs numbering at least 6 million were isolated per sample. Total RNA extracted from each sample amounted to at least 6 micrograms. After removal of 5 bases from V and 4 bases from J, the junction contained 11 bases not matched to a gene. The CDR3 covers 16 residues. CDR1 and CDR2 from the germline V gene are SSHAT and FNYEAQ (reference sequence). The same sample was also used in a study of T cells of mothers and their children.

The genes are TRBV7-7 and TRBJ2-5, with 9 bases aligning to TRBD2. Specimen: blood. This receptor was taken from a boy aged 2 to 10 in good health. The CDR3 DNA sequence: TGTGCCAGCAGCAAAAGGACGGGCGGGAGGGGAGAGACCCAGTACTTC. This sequence encodes CASSKRTGGRGETQYF.